One and the same sample provided the 6 T cell receptor beta chains below, sequenced in a study of OX40 agonist ivuxolimab in advanced cancers. The method was immunoSEQ multiplex PCR; TCRdb's version includes in-frame clones alone and lacks a portion of them. The table includes about 110,000 clones, approximately 89% detected once. This sample comprised CD4+ or CD8+ T cells sorted from blood, obtained in a trial of the OX40 agonist ivuxolimab. These receptors originate from an adult with an advanced solid tumor such as melanoma, head and neck, liver or kidney cancer.

This sequence joins TRBV11-1 and TRBJ1-2, with 7 bases that match TRBD1. V lost 2 bases and J lost 4; bases outside the gene matches: 4. CDR3 length: 14 residues. In germline, CDR1 is SGHAT, CDR2 FQDESV (reference sequence). CDR3 bases: TGTGCCAGCAGCTTAAGCAGGGACAGCTATGGCTACACCTTC. This gives the protein CASSLSRDSYGYTF.

V and J are TRBV4-2 and TRBJ2-4; no firm D call. Per germline, CDR1 LGHNA and CDR2 YNFKEQ. V lost 0 bases and J 1 base, leaving 7 bases between the germline ends. There are 15 residues in the CDR3. The CDR3 spells CASSQDLLAKNIQYF. Here the CDR3 DNA reads TGTGCCAGCAGCCAAGACCTTTTGGCCAAAAACATTCAGTACTTC.

The chain combines TRBV28 with TRBJ1-2; 7 bases map to TRBD1. The germline V gene encodes CDR1 MDHEN and CDR2 SYDVKM. CDR3 length: 16 amino acids. The junction had 12 bases not matched to a gene; V was cut back by 6 bases and J by 2 bases. The CDR3 loop reads CASSLVSEGANYGYTF. CDR3 coding DNA: TGTGCCAGCAGCCTTGTTTCCGAGGGGGCCAACTATGGCTACACCTTC.

The chain recombines TRBV11-2 with TRBJ1-1; D is undetermined. Germline CDR1 and CDR2: SGHAT and FQNNGV. This CDR3 spans 13 amino acids. V was trimmed by 4 bases and J by 14 bases, leaving 20 bases between them. The CDR3 nucleotides are TGTGCCAGCAGCTCCGCGGGCCAGACTAACCCCTTCTTT. This codes for CASSSAGQTNPFF.

The rearrangement joins TRBV19 to TRBJ1-2; 7 nucleotides align to TRBD1. From germline, CDR1 is LNHDA and CDR2 SQIVND (reference sequence). V lost 3 bases, J lost 3 bases, and 10 bases stayed unmatched. This CDR3 region has 16 residues. The CDR3 sequence is CASSMLGGVKDYGYTF. The CDR3 nucleotides are TGTGCCAGTAGTATGCTAGGGGGCGTAAAGGACTATGGCTACACCTTC.

V gene TRBV28 combines with J gene TRBJ2-7; 10 positions match TRBD1. The V gene's germline CDR1 is MDHEN and CDR2 SYDVKM. This CDR3 contains 12 residues. With V trimmed by 11 bases and J by 2 bases, 3 bases remained unmatched. The CDR3 bases are TGTGCCGGGGGACAGGGGCCCTACGAGCAGTACTTC. This translates into CAGGQGPYEQYF.